A single sample is the source of the 27 T cell receptor beta chains below, sequenced in a study of human T cells and chemical hapten exposure. The time point: pre-sensitization, week 0. Treatment in this sample: therapeutic diphenylcyclopropenone sensitization with weekly scalp DPC. TCRdb fed the RACE reads into MiXCR, producing one record per CDR3 protein. The data contain 150,000 to 200,000 distinct CDR3 sequences, approximately 29% of them singletons. The specimen comprised whole blood, sampled in connection with sensitization to the hapten diphenylcyclopropenone (DPC). The source is a woman aged 25-40 years with alopecia areata. Some clones in this sample may be carry-over from other donors' samples.

The chain employs TRBV20-1 and TRBJ2-5, with a tentative D call TRBD1 (6 bases). V gave up 7 bases and J gave up 1 base, with 13 bases separating them. CDR3 length: 13 residues. Per germline, CDR1 DFQATT and CDR2 SNEGSKA (reference sequence). The CDR3: CSVMDSFQETQYF. DNA for the CDR3: TGCAGTGTCATGGACAGCTTCCAAGAGACCCAGTACTTC.

This clonotype was seen many times. V gene TRBV4-2 combines with J gene TRBJ1-3; D may be TRBD1 (6 bases). Trimming left V 1 base short and J 1 base short, with 11 bases between. The CDR3 loop spans 16 amino acids. Germline V gene data show CDR1 as LGHNA and CDR2 as YNFKEQ. CDR3 sequence: CASSQVGGTSGNTIYF. Here the CDR3 DNA reads TGTGCCAGCAGCCAAGTAGGGGGAACTTCTGGAAACACCATATATTTT.

The V and J genes are TRBV7-9 and TRBJ2-3; D is possibly TRBD1 (5 bases). Germline V gene data show CDR1 as SEHNR and CDR2 as FQNEAQ (reference sequence). The length of the CDR3 is 14 residues. Deletions cut 0 bases from V and 9 bases from J, with 13 bases between. The CDR3 bases are TGTGCCAGCAGCTTAGCCGCGCTCTCAGGGACGCAGTATTTT. Its translation: CASSLAALSGTQYF.

V is TRBV28 and J is TRBJ1-2; 8 positions agree with TRBD1. Germline V gene lookup returns CDR1 MDHEN and CDR2 SYDVKM. This CDR3 contains 14 residues. The J segment lost 1 base and the V segment lost 6 bases, leaving 4 bases of the junction unmatched. The CDR3 bases are TGTGCCAGCAGCTGGACAGGGATTAACTATGGCTACACCTTC. This translates into CASSWTGINYGYTF.

This rearrangement joins TRBV9 to TRBJ2-3; tentatively, D is TRBD1 or TRBD2 (5 bases each). This CDR3 contains 16 residues. Germline V gene sequence: CDR1 SGDLS, CDR2 YYNGEE. V was shortened by 0 bases and J by 0 bases, with 11 bases between the two germline ends. CDR3: CASSVGQGASTDTQYF. The DNA for the CDR3 is TGTGCCAGCAGCGTAGGCCAGGGAGCTAGCACAGATACGCAGTATTTT.

The chain carries TRBV7-9 and TRBJ2-2; 7 bases align to TRBD2. Germline loops: CDR1 SEHNR, CDR2 FQNEAQ (reference sequence). V shed 3 bases and J 1 base; nucleotides not matched to a gene: 5. CDR3 length: 16 residues. CDR3 DNA: TGTGCCAGCAGCTTTCCGGGAGGTCGGAACACCGGGGAGCTGTTTTTT. Amino acid sequence: CASSFPGGRNTGELFF.

This clonotype was found a few times. The genes are TRBV7-2 and TRBJ1-2; TRBD1 is a possible D gene (6 bases). Germline values: CDR1 SGHTA, CDR2 FQGNSA. V shed 2 bases and J shed 3 bases, with 7 bases lying between them. The CDR3 is 13 residues long. CDR3 sequence reads: CASSLNRDYGYTF. In DNA form, the CDR3 reads TGTGCCAGCAGCTTAAACAGGGACTATGGCTACACCTTC.

This chain connects TRBV7-9 to TRBJ2-1; D remains ambiguous. This CDR3 region has 11 residues. The V end lost 5 bases, the J end lost 10 bases, and 9 bases lay between the germline ends. Per the germline V gene, CDR1 is SEHNR and CDR2 is FQNEAQ (reference sequence). The chain's CDR3 is CASSALQEQFF. The DNA for the CDR3 is TGTGCCAGCAGCGCCCTACAGGAGCAGTTCTTC.

This chain uses TRBV18 with TRBJ2-7; tentative D call: TRBD2 (6 bases). CDR1 is KGHSH and CDR2 is LQKENI in the germline V gene. The CDR3 runs 13 residues. Trimming took off 3 bases at V and 2 bases at J, with 8 bases between the two ends. The CDR3 coding sequence is TGTGCCAGCTCACCGGGGGAGGCCTACGAGCAGTACTTC. Protein product: CASSPGEAYEQYF.

The chain combines TRBV6-1 with TRBJ1-1; D gene unclear. This CDR3 is 14 amino acids long. Germline assignment: CDR1 MNHNS and CDR2 SASEGT. V was clipped by 5 bases and J by 0 bases, with 10 bases between them. The CDR3 loop reads CASSYSQLNTEAFF. The CDR3 bases are TGTGCCAGCAGTTACAGCCAACTGAACACTGAAGCTTTCTTT.

This clonotype was counted only a few times. The rearrangement links TRBV28 to TRBJ2-7; 7 bases map to TRBD1. V lost 7 bases to trimming and J lost 3 bases; unmatched junction nucleotides: 9. The CDR3 covers 14 residues. Germline V gene data show CDR1 as MDHEN and CDR2 as SYDVKM. CDR3 region: CASTRGGQDYEQYF. CDR3 bases: TGTGCCAGCACCCGAGGTGGACAGGACTACGAGCAGTACTTC.

In this sample, this clonotype turned up a few times. The chain is built from TRBV29-1 and TRBJ2-3, with D tentatively TRBD2 (5 bases). CDR3 length: 12 amino acids. CDR1 is SQVTM, CDR2 ANQGSEA, per germline. Trimming removed 8 bases from V and 2 bases from J, with 11 bases in between. In nucleotides, the CDR3 is TGCAGCTGCCACGGGGACACAGATACGCAGTATTTT. It translates to CSCHGDTDTQYF.

V and J are TRBV29-1 and TRBJ2-7; D is possibly TRBD1 (8 bases). The CDR3 contains 13 residues. V dropped 1 base and J dropped 7 bases, with 14 bases sitting between them. CDR1 SQVTM and CDR2 ANQGSEA come from the germline V gene. The CDR3 region has the DNA TGCAGCGTTGAAGTGGTACAGGGGGGGGAGCAGTACTTC. This codes for CSVEVVQGGEQYF.

This clonotype was seen repeatedly, ten times or more. The chain has TRBV28 and TRBJ2-3; 7 bases align to TRBD2. The CDR3 extends over 13 amino acids. The germline V gene has CDR1 MDHEN and CDR2 SYDVKM. With V trimmed by 5 bases and J by 1 base, 0 bases remained unmatched. The CDR3: CASSRGGTDTQYF. CDR3 nucleotide sequence: TGTGCCAGCAGTCGGGGGGGCACAGATACGCAGTATTTT.

CDR3 residues: CSVRLAGQETQYF. CDR3 bases: TGCAGTGTTCGTCTAGCGGGACAAGAGACCCAGTACTTC. V gene TRBV20-1 combines with J gene TRBJ2-5; 9 bases are a match to TRBD2. In germline, CDR1 is DFQATT, CDR2 SNEGSKA (reference sequence). The V segment lost 7 bases and the J segment 2 bases; nucleotides outside the gene matches: 5. The CDR3 runs to 13 residues.

This clonotype was counted once. The chain employs TRBV7-2 and TRBJ2-7; D remains ambiguous. The germline CDR1 and CDR2 sequences are SGHTA and FQGNSA. The V end lost 2 bases, the J end lost 5 bases, and 16 bases lay between the germline ends. The CDR3 totals 15 residues. CDR3: CASSLLAYETNEQYF. The CDR3 DNA reads TGTGCCAGCAGCTTATTGGCATACGAAACTAACGAGCAGTACTTC.

In this sample, this clonotype turned up a few times. The V and J genes are TRBV28 and TRBJ1-2; D ambiguous. The V gene lost 2 bases and the J gene lost 2 bases, with 6 bases spanning the gap. CDR1 and CDR2 (germline): MDHEN, SYDVKM. This CDR3 comprises 13 residues. DNA for the CDR3: TGTGCCAGCAGTTTACAAAGAAACTATGGCTACACCTTC. Translation gives CASSLQRNYGYTF.

This clonotype came up a few times. The J gene is TRBJ2-6, the V gene TRBV6-5; perhaps TRBD1 as D (5 bases). The CDR3 loop spans 16 amino acids. Deletions cut 0 bases from V and 2 bases from J, with 8 bases between. Looked up from germline, CDR1 is MNHEY and CDR2 is SVGAGI. This CDR3 reads CASSYSMTAGANVLTF. CDR3 nucleotide sequence: TGTGCCAGCAGTTACTCGATGACAGCTGGGGCCAACGTCCTGACTTTC.

The table lists this clonotype with a few counts. The CDR3 loop reads CSVDTGTGLYGYTF. CDR3 in DNA: TGCAGCGTTGATACCGGGACAGGGCTTTATGGCTACACCTTC. The chain is built from TRBV29-1 and TRBJ1-2; 9 bases are shared with TRBD1. The CDR3 loop spans 14 amino acids. Germline values: CDR1 SQVTM, CDR2 ANQGSEA. Trimming took 3 bases from V and 5 from J; bases not matched to a gene: 7.

This clonotype was observed a few times. V is TRBV4-2 and J is TRBJ2-1; a possible D gene is TRBD2 (6 bases). V was trimmed by 0 bases and J by 2 bases, leaving 14 bases between them. CDR3 length equals 17 residues. CDR1 and CDR2 (germline): LGHNA, YNFKEQ. DNA for the CDR3: TGTGCCAGCAGCCAAGATTGGGCGGGGCCTCCCTACAATGAGCAGTTCTTC. It codes for CASSQDWAGPPYNEQFF.

This clonotype came up many times. The rearrangement uses TRBV14 and TRBJ1-4; D perhaps matches TRBD1 (5 bases). Looked up from germline, CDR1 is SGHDN and CDR2 is FVKESK. This CDR3 comprises 17 residues. Trimming pared 6 bases from V and 6 bases from J, leaving 23 bases between. The CDR3 coding sequence is TGTGCCAGCAGTCATCAGTGGAGGGGCCGTGGAGATGAAAAACTGTTTTTT. The encoded protein is CASSHQWRGRGDEKLFF. The variable domain in full, with the rest retrieved from reference TRBV14 and TRBJ1-4, is EAGVTQFPSHSVIEKGQTVTLRCDPISGHDNLYWYRRVMGKEIKFLLHFVKESKQDESGMPNNRFLAERTGGTYSTLKVQPAELEDSGVYFCASSHQWRGRGDEKLFFGSGTQLSVL.

CDR3 bases: TGTGCCATCAGTGACCCCGCCGGGGCGGGGTATGGCTACACCTTC. Residues: CAISDPAGAGYGYTF. This sequence joins TRBV10-3 and TRBJ1-2; tentative D call: TRBD1 (5 bases). From germline, CDR1 is ENHRY and CDR2 SYGVKD. The V and J ends lost 3 bases and 5 bases respectively, with 16 bases between them. The CDR3 consists of 15 residues.

The chain has TRBV28 and TRBJ1-1; TRBD1 aligns across 10 bases. V was clipped by 1 base and J by 5 bases; unmatched bases: 16. The CDR3 has 19 residues. From germline, CDR1 is MDHEN and CDR2 SYDVKM. In nucleotides, the CDR3 is TGTGCCAGCAGTTTATACGGGACAGGGGCCGCGGGGGAGCGGACTGAAGCTTTCTTT. Protein: CASSLYGTGAAGERTEAFF.

This rearrangement joins TRBV28 to TRBJ1-5; D remains unclear. This CDR3 comprises 11 residues. Trimming took off 4 bases at V and 5 bases at J, with 3 bases between the two ends. Germline loops: CDR1 MDHEN, CDR2 SYDVKM. CDR3 nucleotides: TGTGCCAGCAGTTCCGATCAGCCCCAGCATTTT. Protein sequence: CASSSDQPQHF.

The rearrangement links TRBV5-6 to TRBJ1-2; D not certain. This CDR3 has 14 residues. V was clipped by 1 base and J by 4 bases, with 11 bases between them. Germline CDR1 SGHDT, CDR2 YYEEEE. Here the CDR3 DNA reads TGTGCCAGCAGCTTGCTAGATCCCGCCTATGGCTACACCTTC. Its protein product is CASSLLDPAYGYTF. Drawing the rest from reference TRBV5-6 and TRBJ1-2, the complete variable domain is DAGVTQSPTHLIKTRGQQVTLRCSPKSGHDTVSWYQQALGQGPQFIFQYYEEEERQRGNFPDRFSGHQFPNYSSELNVNALLLGDSALYLCASSLLDPAYGYTFGSGTRLTVV.

This clonotype was seen a handful of times. The chain carries TRBV27 and TRBJ1-6; D may be TRBD1 (5 bases). Germline CDR1 is MNHEY and CDR2 is SMNVEV (reference sequence). Trimming removed 0 bases at V and 6 bases at J, with 12 bases between. The CDR3 has 16 amino acids. The CDR3: CASSLSRTTPNSPLHF. The CDR3 DNA reads as TGTGCCAGCAGTTTATCGCGGACAACGCCTAATTCACCCCTCCACTTT.

The chain employs TRBV10-3 and TRBJ1-6, with a possible D match to TRBD1 (6 bases). Trimming shortened V by 2 bases and J by 10 bases, and 15 bases separated the two germline ends. The CDR3 covers 15 residues. Germline V gene data show CDR1 as ENHRY and CDR2 as SYGVKD. This CDR3 reads CAISEHETGGSPLHF. CDR3 bases: TGTGCCATCAGTGAGCATGAGACAGGAGGGTCACCCCTCCACTTT.